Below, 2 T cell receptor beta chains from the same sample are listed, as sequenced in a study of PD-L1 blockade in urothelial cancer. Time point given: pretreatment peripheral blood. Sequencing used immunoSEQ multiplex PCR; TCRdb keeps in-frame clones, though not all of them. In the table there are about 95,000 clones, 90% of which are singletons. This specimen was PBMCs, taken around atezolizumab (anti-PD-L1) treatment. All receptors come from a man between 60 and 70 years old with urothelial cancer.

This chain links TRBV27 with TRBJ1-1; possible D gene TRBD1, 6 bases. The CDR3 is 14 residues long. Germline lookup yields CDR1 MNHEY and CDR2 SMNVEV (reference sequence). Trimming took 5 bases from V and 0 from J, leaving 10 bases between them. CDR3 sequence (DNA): TGTGCCAGCAGTCGAGACAGGTTGAACACTGAAGCTTTCTTT. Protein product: CASSRDRLNTEAFF.

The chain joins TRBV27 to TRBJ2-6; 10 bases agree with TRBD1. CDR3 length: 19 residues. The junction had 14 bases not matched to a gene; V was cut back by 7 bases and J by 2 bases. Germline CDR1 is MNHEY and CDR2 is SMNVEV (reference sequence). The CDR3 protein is CASTAELPGQGTGANVLTF. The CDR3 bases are TGTGCCAGCACCGCTGAACTGCCGGGACAGGGGACTGGGGCCAACGTCCTGACTTTC. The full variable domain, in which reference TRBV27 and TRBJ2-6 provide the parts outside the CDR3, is EAQVTQNPRYLITVTGKKLTVTCSQNMNHEYMSWYRQDPGLGLRQIYYSMNVEVTDKGDVPEGYKVSRKEKRNFPLILESPSPNQTSLYFCASTAELPGQGTGANVLTFGAGSRLTVL.